The 27 T cell receptor beta chains in this list originate from one sample, sequenced in a study of HIV-infected patients and healthy controls. Reverse transcription used approximately 500 ng RNA and constant-region primers for alpha and beta. Each of the alpha and beta chains got its own library through chain-specific third strand synthesis with indices. TCRdb ran MiXCR on the 5' RACE reads and lists one entry per CDR3 protein. The table shows roughly 9,000 distinct CDR3 sequences, with 7.5% to 9.5% occurring only once. Antiretroviral therapy had run roughly three months, about 14 weeks, before follow-up blood collection. No cell fractionation was done, so the repertoire covers all unsorted peripheral blood T cells. The sequenced sample was blood, obtained during antiretroviral therapy. The source is an adult with HIV infection.

This clonotype was picked up a small number of times. V usage is TRBV20-1 and J usage is TRBJ1-1, with D uncertain. V was clipped by 0 bases and J by 1 base, with 9 bases between them. Germline CDR1 DFQATT, CDR2 SNEGSKA (reference sequence). The CDR3 spans 14 residues. The CDR3 sequence is CSARDLRENTEAFF. In DNA, the CDR3 is TGCAGTGCTAGAGATTTGCGCGAGAACACTGAAGCTTTCTTT.

This clonotype has ten or more counts. This chain uses TRBV5-5 with TRBJ1-1; no firm D call. This CDR3 region has 15 residues. Looked up from germline, CDR1 is SGHKS and CDR2 is YYEKEE (reference sequence). Trimming shortened V by 0 bases and J by 1 base, and 10 bases separated the two germline ends. The CDR3 sequence: CASSLATAANTEAFF. CDR3 in DNA: TGTGCCAGCAGCTTGGCCACGGCAGCGAACACTGAAGCTTTCTTT.

This clonotype ranks as medium-sized (0.01 to 0.1%). J is TRBJ2-6 and V is TRBV13, with D hard to call. The V gene lost 1 base and the J gene lost 0 bases, with 7 bases spanning the gap. The germline gives CDR1 PRHDT, CDR2 FYEKMQ (reference sequence). The CDR3 sequence is 16 residues long. The CDR3, as DNA: TGTGCCAGCAGCTTAGATGCCCGCTCTGGGGCCAACGTCCTGACTTTC. Its protein product is CASSLDARSGANVLTF.

Ten or more counts support this clonotype. This sequence joins TRBV27 and TRBJ1-1; 11 positions agree with TRBD1. Losses at the gene ends were 5 bases for V and 4 bases for J; bases not matched to a gene: 6. Germline CDR1 and CDR2: MNHEY and SMNVEV (reference sequence). CDR3 length: 15 amino acids. This CDR3 reads CASSPTGQGGTEAFF. In DNA form, the CDR3 reads TGTGCCAGCAGTCCTACGGGACAGGGGGGCACTGAAGCTTTCTTT.

This clonotype is deemed medium-sized (0.01 to 0.1%). The chain links TRBV2 to TRBJ1-5; 8 nucleotides line up with TRBD1. The CDR3 runs to 14 residues. J was trimmed by 4 bases and V by 4 bases; bases with no gene match: 3. The germline V gene encodes CDR1 SNHLY and CDR2 FYNNEI. The CDR3 nucleotides read TGTGCCAGCAGTGGGGACAGGCCTAATCAGCCCCAGCATTTT. This encodes CASSGDRPNQPQHF.

J is TRBJ1-1 and V is TRBV7-9, with a tentative D call TRBD1 (5 bases). Germline V gene data show CDR1 as SEHNR and CDR2 as FQNEAQ (reference sequence). This CDR3 is built from 17 residues. V dropped 1 base and J dropped 5 bases, with 20 bases sitting between them. CDR3: CASSLDSWGPRLTEAFF. DNA for the CDR3: TGTGCCAGCAGCTTAGACTCTTGGGGACCCCGTCTTACTGAAGCTTTCTTT.

This clonotype was seen many times. The CDR3 DNA is TGTGCCAGCAGAGGGACTAGCGGGAGAGGCAGCACCGGGGAGCTGTTTTTT. The encoded protein is CASRGTSGRGSTGELFF. The genes are TRBV5-4 and TRBJ2-2, with 14 bases aligning to TRBD2. V gave up 5 bases and J gave up 4 bases; unmatched junction bases: 7. CDR1 and CDR2 from the germline V gene are SGHNT and YYREEE (reference sequence). CDR3 length equals 17 residues.

V and J are TRBV5-1 and TRBJ2-2; D possibly corresponds to TRBD1 (6 bases). CDR1 SGHRS and CDR2 YFSETQ come from the germline V gene. Deletions cut 6 bases from V and 0 bases from J, with 18 bases between. CDR3 length: 17 residues. The CDR3 spells CASTGRGSGANTGELFF. The CDR3 bases are TGCGCCAGCACCGGCCGGGGTTCAGGGGCGAACACCGGGGAGCTGTTTTTT.

This clonotype was observed many times. The rearrangement links TRBV6-5 to TRBJ1-4, with 7 positions matching TRBD1. Looked up from germline, CDR1 is MNHEY and CDR2 is SVGAGI. Trimming cost V 6 bases and J 4 bases; bases outside gene matches: 11. The CDR3 extends over 16 amino acids. The CDR3 spells CASRVRGTAYNEKLFF. DNA for the CDR3: TGTGCCAGCAGGGTCCGTGGGACAGCTTATAATGAAAAACTGTTTTTT.

This clonotype was found many times. V and J are TRBV2 and TRBJ2-1, with 7 bases identical to TRBD2. With V trimmed by 4 bases and J by 8 bases, 2 bases remained unmatched. The CDR3 runs 12 residues. Per germline, CDR1 SNHLY and CDR2 FYNNEI. CDR3 sequence (DNA): TGTGCCAGCAGTGCTCTAGCGGATGAGCAGTTCTTC. It encodes CASSALADEQFF.

The chain couples TRBV5-1 to TRBJ2-2; TRBD2 is a possible D gene (6 bases). The V gene's germline CDR1 is SGHRS and CDR2 YFSETQ. The ends were cut back, 1 base at V and 4 bases at J, with 8 bases in the middle. The CDR3 spans 14 residues. Written as DNA, the CDR3 is TGCGCCAGCAGCTTGCAACTAGCCACCGGGGAGCTGTTTTTT. Its protein product is CASSLQLATGELFF. The entire variable domain, with the rest obtained from reference TRBV5-1 and TRBJ2-2, is as follows: KAGVTQTPRYLIKTRGQQVTLSCSPISGHRSVSWYQQTPGQGLQFLFEYFSETQRNKGNFPGRFSGRQFSNSRSEMNVSTLELGDSALYLCASSLQLATGELFFGEGSRLTVL.

Sample share makes this clonotype medium-sized. The V gene is TRBV5-8, the J gene TRBJ2-7; TRBD2 is a possible D gene (6 bases). This CDR3 contains 13 residues. CDR1 and CDR2 from the germline V gene are SGHTS and YDEGEE. V lost 3 bases and J 7 bases, leaving 14 bases between the germline ends. The CDR3, as DNA: TGTGCCAGCAGCTCGGAGGGTTACTGGGAGCAGTACGTC. Its protein product is CASSSEGYWEQYV.

This clonotype is labeled as medium-sized (0.01 to 0.1%). This chain joins TRBV6-2 or TRBV6-3 and TRBJ2-2; D unresolved. V was trimmed by 2 bases and J by 3 bases, leaving 7 bases between them. CDR3 size: 14 residues. Per germline, CDR1 MNHEY and CDR2 SVGEGT. The CDR3 loop reads CASSYREYTGELFF. CDR3 nucleotides: TGTGCCAGCAGTTACAGGGAATACACCGGGGAGCTGTTTTTT.

The table lists this clonotype with many counts. The rearrangement links TRBV5-6 to TRBJ1-5; tentative D call: TRBD1 (6 bases). From germline, CDR1 is SGHDT and CDR2 YYEEEE. The CDR3 loop spans 14 amino acids. V lost 5 bases to trimming and J lost 2 bases, with 11 bases between them. The CDR3 is CASSWGAGNQPQHF. In DNA, the CDR3 is TGTGCCAGCAGTTGGGGGGCTGGCAATCAGCCCCAGCATTTT.

This clonotype was seen at least ten times. J is TRBJ2-3 and V is TRBV3-1; TRBD2 might be the D (6 bases). Deletions cut 0 bases from V and 2 bases from J, with 9 bases between. Per the germline V gene, CDR1 is LGHDT and CDR2 is YNNKEL (reference sequence). CDR3 length: 15 amino acids. CDR3 in DNA: TGTGCCAGCAGCCAAGAGGGGGGTACCACAGATACGCAGTATTTT. It specifies CASSQEGGTTDTQYF.

By sample fraction, this clonotype is medium-sized. This sequence joins TRBV6-5 and TRBJ2-1, with D maybe TRBD2 (6 bases). Trimming removed 2 bases at V and 1 base at J, with 9 bases between. This CDR3 has 15 amino acids. Germline assignment: CDR1 MNHEY and CDR2 SVGAGI. The CDR3 DNA is TGTGCCAGCAGTTACACTGCGGGGTCCTACAATGAGCAGTTCTTC. This encodes CASSYTAGSYNEQFF.

Comment on this clonotype: This may come from a read error, since a much larger clone is one base off. J is TRBJ1-5 and V is TRBV12-3 or TRBV12-4, with a tentative D call TRBD1 (5 bases). CDR3 length equals 13 residues. CDR3 loop: CVSQTGFHQPQHF. The CDR3 DNA sequence: TGTGTCAGCCAAACAGGTTTTCATCAGCCCCAGCATTTT.

This clonotype was observed at least ten times. The chain carries TRBV20-1 and TRBJ2-7, with D maybe TRBD1 (5 bases). This CDR3 spans 12 amino acids. The ends were cut back, 6 bases at V and 2 bases at J, with 11 bases in the middle. The germline CDR1 and CDR2 sequences are DFQATT and SNEGSKA (reference sequence). This CDR3 reads CSAHGQPYEQYF. The CDR3 DNA sequence: TGCAGTGCCCATGGACAACCCTACGAGCAGTACTTC.

This clonotype was detected many times. The chain employs TRBV4-1 and TRBJ2-1; D perhaps matches TRBD1 (6 bases). Germline values: CDR1 MGHRA, CDR2 YSYEKL. The CDR3 spans 16 residues. V shed 2 bases and J shed 7 bases, with 18 bases lying between them. The CDR3 bases are TGCGCCAGCAGCCAATTACAGGGCGTAATGGGAAATGAGCAGTTCTTC. As protein: CASSQLQGVMGNEQFF.

This clonotype has just a few counts. V is TRBV13 and J is TRBJ2-1; 8 bases fit TRBD2. CDR3 size: 15 residues. From germline, CDR1 is PRHDT and CDR2 FYEKMQ (reference sequence). J gave up 4 bases and V 5 bases, and 7 bases lay outside the gene matches. The CDR3 loop is CASSPTSGLYNEQFF. DNA for the CDR3: TGTGCCAGCAGCCCCACTAGCGGATTATACAATGAGCAGTTCTTC.

V gene TRBV20-1 combines with J gene TRBJ2-3, with D perhaps TRBD1 (7 bases). The CDR3 covers 15 residues. V was clipped by 2 bases and J by 2 bases, with 14 bases between them. Germline V lookup: CDR1 DFQATT, CDR2 SNEGSKA (reference sequence). DNA of the CDR3: TGCAGTGCTAGACCCCCAGGGGGGTACACAGATACGCAGTATTTT. Translated, it gives CSARPPGGYTDTQYF.

This clonotype is labeled as medium-sized (0.01 to 0.1%). The rearrangement links TRBV21-1 to TRBJ2-3; the DNA was not compared with TRBD1, the D call given in the table. TRBV21-1 is a pseudogene locus. The CDR3 loop spans 17 amino acids. This CDR3 reads CASSKKTTGGPGDTQYF. The CDR3, as DNA: TGTGCCAGCAGCAAAAAGACGACAGGGGGCCCGGGAGATACGCAGTATTTT.

Relative to its sample, this clonotype is medium-sized (0.01 to 0.1%). The rearrangement links TRBV20-1 to TRBJ1-1; TRBD1 is a possible D gene (5 bases). CDR1 and CDR2 (germline): DFQATT, SNEGSKA (reference sequence). Trimming removed 0 bases from V and 8 bases from J, with 16 bases in between. The CDR3 length is 14 residues. The DNA of the CDR3 is TGCAGTGCTAGAGATCGACAGTGGGAGAGAGAAGCTTTCTTT. It translates to CSARDRQWEREAFF.

This chain links TRBV5-1 with TRBJ2-5; a weak D match, TRBD1 (6 bases). From germline, CDR1 is SGHRS and CDR2 YFSETQ. The CDR3 has 15 amino acids. Deletions cut 0 bases from V and 1 base from J, with 10 bases between. The CDR3 loop reads CASSLGRGFQETQYF. CDR3 coding DNA: TGCGCCAGCAGCTTGGGCAGGGGATTCCAAGAGACCCAGTACTTC.

This clonotype came up many times. This CDR3 is CATSRDYGGSSNQPQHF. Here the CDR3 DNA reads TGTGCCACCAGCAGAGATTATGGGGGATCGAGCAATCAGCCCCAGCATTTT. The rearrangement links TRBV15 to TRBJ1-5; tentative D call: TRBD1 (5 bases). Germline CDR1 LNHNV, CDR2 YYDKDF (reference sequence). V was shortened by 0 bases and J by 1 base, with 13 bases between the two germline ends. CDR3 length: 17 amino acids.

This clonotype was counted ten times or more. The chain employs TRBV20-1 and TRBJ2-2, with no clear D. The CDR3 loop spans 13 amino acids. Germline lookup yields CDR1 DFQATT and CDR2 SNEGSKA (reference sequence). Trimming took off 0 bases at V and 7 bases at J, with 9 bases between the two ends. The CDR3 is CSARDFSYGELFF. CDR3 DNA sequence: TGCAGTGCTAGAGATTTCAGTTACGGGGAGCTGTTTTTT.

This clonotype has at least ten counts. This sequence joins TRBV6-1 and TRBJ1-2; D gene uncertain. Trimming left V 2 bases short and J 4 bases short, with 8 bases between. Per the germline V gene, CDR1 is MNHNS and CDR2 is SASEGT. The CDR3 loop spans 13 amino acids. The CDR3 sequence: CASSEREVYGYTF. For the CDR3, the DNA is TGTGCCAGCAGTGAAAGGGAGGTCTATGGCTACACCTTC.